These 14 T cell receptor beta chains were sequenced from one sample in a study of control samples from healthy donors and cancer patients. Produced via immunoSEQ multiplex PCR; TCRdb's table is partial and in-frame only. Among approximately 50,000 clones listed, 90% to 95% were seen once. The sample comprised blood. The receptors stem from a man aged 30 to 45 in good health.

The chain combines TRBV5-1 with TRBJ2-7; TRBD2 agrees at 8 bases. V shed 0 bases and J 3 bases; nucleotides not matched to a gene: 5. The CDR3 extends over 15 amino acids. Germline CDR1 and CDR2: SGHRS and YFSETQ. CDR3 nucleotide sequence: TGCGCCAGCAGCTTGGCCGGGGGGGAGATCTACGAGCAGTACTTC. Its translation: CASSLAGGEIYEQYF.

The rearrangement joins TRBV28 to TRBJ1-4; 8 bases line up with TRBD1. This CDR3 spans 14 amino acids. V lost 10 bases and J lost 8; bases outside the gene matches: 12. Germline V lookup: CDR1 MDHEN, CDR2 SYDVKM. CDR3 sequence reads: CAIQGAIGAEKLFF. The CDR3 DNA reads TGTGCCATTCAGGGGGCCATAGGGGCGGAAAAACTGTTTTTT.

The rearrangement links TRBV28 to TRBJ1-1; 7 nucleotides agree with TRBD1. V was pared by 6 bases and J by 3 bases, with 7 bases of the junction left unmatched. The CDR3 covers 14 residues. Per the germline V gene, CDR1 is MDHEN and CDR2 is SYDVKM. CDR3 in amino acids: CASSPRDSYTEAFF. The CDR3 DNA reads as TGTGCCAGCAGCCCCCGGGACAGTTACACTGAAGCTTTCTTT.

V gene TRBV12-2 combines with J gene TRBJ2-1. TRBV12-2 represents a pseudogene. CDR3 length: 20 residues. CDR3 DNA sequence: TGTGCAAGTCGCTTAGGGCTAATTTGGGTAGGGACCGCAGAGTACAATGAGCAGTTCTTC. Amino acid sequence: CASRLGLIWVGTAEYNEQFF.

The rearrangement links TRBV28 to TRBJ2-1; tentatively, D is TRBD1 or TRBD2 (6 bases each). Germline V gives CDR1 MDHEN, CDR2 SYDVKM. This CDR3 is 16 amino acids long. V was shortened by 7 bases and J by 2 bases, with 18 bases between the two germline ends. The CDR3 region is CASIFARGAPYNEQFF. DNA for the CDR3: TGTGCCAGCATCTTTGCAAGGGGGGCCCCCTACAATGAGCAGTTCTTC. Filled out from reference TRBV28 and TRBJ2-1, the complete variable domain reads DVKVTQSSRYLVKRTGEKVFLECVQDMDHENMFWYRQDPGLGLRLIYFSYDVKMKEKGDIPEGYSVSREKKERFSLILESASTNQTSMYLCASIFARGAPYNEQFFGPGTRLTVL.

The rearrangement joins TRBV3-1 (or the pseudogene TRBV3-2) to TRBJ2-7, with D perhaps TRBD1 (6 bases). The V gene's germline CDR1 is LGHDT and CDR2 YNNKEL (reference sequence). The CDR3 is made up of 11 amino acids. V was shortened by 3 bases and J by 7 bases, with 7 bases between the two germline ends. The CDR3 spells CASSQQGEQYF. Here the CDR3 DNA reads TGTGCCAGCAGCCAGCAGGGGGAGCAGTACTTC.

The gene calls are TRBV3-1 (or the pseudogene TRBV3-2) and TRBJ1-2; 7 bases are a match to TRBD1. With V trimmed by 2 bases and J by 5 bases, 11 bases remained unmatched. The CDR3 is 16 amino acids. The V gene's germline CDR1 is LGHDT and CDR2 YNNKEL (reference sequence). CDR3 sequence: CASSQNRGPLTYGYTF. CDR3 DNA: TGTGCCAGCAGCCAAAACAGGGGTCCTCTAACTTATGGCTACACCTTC.

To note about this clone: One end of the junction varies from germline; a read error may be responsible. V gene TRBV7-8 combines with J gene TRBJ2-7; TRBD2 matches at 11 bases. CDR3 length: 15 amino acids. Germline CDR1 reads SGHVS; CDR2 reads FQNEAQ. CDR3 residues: CVSSPRLAGPYEQYF. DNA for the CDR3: TGTGTCAGCAGCCCGAGACTAGCGGGGCCCTACGAGCAGTACTTC.

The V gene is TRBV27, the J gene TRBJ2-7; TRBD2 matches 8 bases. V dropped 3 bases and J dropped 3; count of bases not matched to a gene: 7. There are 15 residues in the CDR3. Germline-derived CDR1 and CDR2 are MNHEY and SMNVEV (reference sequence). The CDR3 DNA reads TGTGCCAGCAGTTTCGCAGGACTAGCTATCTACGAGCAGTACTTC. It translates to CASSFAGLAIYEQYF.

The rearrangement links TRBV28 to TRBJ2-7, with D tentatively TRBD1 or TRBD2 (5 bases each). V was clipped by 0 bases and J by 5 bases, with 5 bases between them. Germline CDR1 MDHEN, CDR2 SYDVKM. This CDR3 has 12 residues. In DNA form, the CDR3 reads TGTGCCAGCAGTTTATGGGGGGACGAGCAGTACTTC. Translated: CASSLWGDEQYF.

The CDR3 bases are TGCGCCAGCAGCCAAGGAAGGGGCGAGCAGGGGGTGGCCAAAAACATTCAGTACTTC. Residues: CASSQGRGEQGVAKNIQYF. The rearrangement uses TRBV4-1 and TRBJ2-4; 7 bases map to TRBD1. The ends lost 1 base at V and 1 base at J; junction bases unmatched: 13. The CDR3 spans 19 residues. Germline-derived CDR1 and CDR2 are MGHRA and YSYEKL.

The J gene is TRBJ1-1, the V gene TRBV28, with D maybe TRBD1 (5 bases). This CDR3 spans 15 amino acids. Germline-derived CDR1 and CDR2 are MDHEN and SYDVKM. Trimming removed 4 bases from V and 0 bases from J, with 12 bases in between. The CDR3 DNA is TGTGCCAGCAGTTATTTCGGGGGGATGAACACTGAAGCTTTCTTT. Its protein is CASSYFGGMNTEAFF.

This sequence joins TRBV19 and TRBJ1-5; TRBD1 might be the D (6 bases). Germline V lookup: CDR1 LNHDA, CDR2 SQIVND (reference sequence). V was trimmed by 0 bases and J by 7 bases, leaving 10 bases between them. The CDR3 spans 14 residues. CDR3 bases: TGTGCCAGTAGTATAGAGGAGGGGGAGCAGCCCCAGCATTTT. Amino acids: CASSIEEGEQPQHF.

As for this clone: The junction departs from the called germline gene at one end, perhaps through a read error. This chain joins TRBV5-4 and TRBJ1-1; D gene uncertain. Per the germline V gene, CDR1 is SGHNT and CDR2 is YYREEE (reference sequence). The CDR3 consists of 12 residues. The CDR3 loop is CASSRTNAEAFF. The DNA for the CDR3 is TGTGCCAGCAGTCGGACGAACGCTGAAGCTTTCTTT.